The 18 T cell receptor beta chains below come from one sample, sequenced in a study of blood T cell repertoires in COVID-19. Profiled with immunoSEQ multiplex PCR; TCRdb holds only in-frame clones, not every one. The sample includes about 360,000 clones, around nine tenths of them seen just once. The sequenced material came from peripheral blood. The receptors come from a human donor in a cohort sampled during active COVID-19.

The chain couples TRBV5-4 to TRBJ1-6; 9 bases are shared with TRBD1. Germline assignment: CDR1 SGHNT and CDR2 YYREEE (reference sequence). The J segment lost 6 bases and the V segment lost 4 bases, leaving 8 bases of the junction unmatched. This CDR3 region has 16 residues. DNA of the CDR3: TGTGCCAGCAGCGGAACTACAGGGGGCCTTAATTCACCCCTCCACTTT. Protein: CASSGTTGGLNSPLHF.

This clone came up once. This rearrangement joins TRBV6-6 to TRBJ1-1, with TRBD1 matching 8 bases. Germline V CDR1 and CDR2: MNHNY, SVGAGI (reference sequence). Unmatched junction bases numbered 8, after V lost 5 bases and J lost 6 bases. The CDR3 is 14 residues long. The CDR3 sequence: CASSDRGKEAEAFF. The CDR3 DNA sequence: TGTGCCAGCAGTGACAGGGGAAAAGAGGCTGAAGCTTTCTTT.

The rearrangement joins TRBV5-1 to TRBJ2-3; TRBD1 agrees at 7 bases. Germline trimming cut 7 bases from V and 4 bases from J; bases unmatched to any gene: 6. This CDR3 comprises 13 residues. Germline V gene data show CDR1 as SGHRS and CDR2 as YFSETQ. In DNA form, the CDR3 reads TGCGCCAGCGGACGGGACAGCCCAGATACGCAGTATTTT. It yields the protein CASGRDSPDTQYF.

This clone was seen a single time. The chain links TRBV4-1 to TRBJ1-2, with D perhaps matching TRBD1 (6 bases). Deletions cut 1 base from V and 6 bases from J, with 12 bases between. Per germline, CDR1 MGHRA and CDR2 YSYEKL. The CDR3 is made up of 14 amino acids. The CDR3 here is CASSQATGWNGYTF. The CDR3 nucleotides read TGCGCCAGCAGCCAAGCTACAGGGTGGAATGGCTACACCTTC.

The chain is built from TRBV10-3 and TRBJ1-2, with TRBD1 matching 8 bases. The length of the CDR3 is 15 residues. V was clipped by 2 bases and J by 8 bases; unmatched bases: 10. The germline CDR1 and CDR2 sequences are ENHRY and SYGVKD. This chain's CDR3 is CAISEVRQGREGYTF. The CDR3 DNA is TGTGCCATCAGTGAGGTTCGACAGGGGCGCGAAGGCTACACCTTC.

The chain carries TRBV28 and TRBJ2-7; possibly TRBD1 for D (6 bases). Trimming removed 5 bases at V and 3 bases at J, with 11 bases between. From germline, CDR1 is MDHEN and CDR2 SYDVKM. CDR3 length: 13 amino acids. The CDR3 sequence is CASSLDRIYEQYF. In DNA, the CDR3 is TGTGCCAGCAGTCTGGACAGAATCTACGAGCAGTACTTC. The full variable domain, in which reference TRBV28 and TRBJ2-7 provide the parts outside the CDR3, is DVKVTQSSRYLVKRTGEKVFLECVQDMDHENMFWYRQDPGLGLRLIYFSYDVKMKEKGDIPEGYSVSREKKERFSLILESASTNQTSMYLCASSLDRIYEQYFGPGTRLTVT.

V usage is TRBV7-2 and J usage is TRBJ2-1; D may be TRBD1 (5 bases). From germline, CDR1 is SGHTA and CDR2 FQGNSA. Trimming took off 2 bases at V and 9 bases at J, with 11 bases between the two ends. This CDR3 is built from 13 residues. CDR3 amino acids: CASSLRPRGEQFF. The CDR3 DNA follows: TGTGCCAGCAGCTTACGCCCTAGGGGTGAGCAGTTCTTC.

The chain couples TRBV6-6 to TRBJ2-1; 8 bases match TRBD2. The CDR3 covers 16 residues. The ends lost 5 bases at V and 2 bases at J; junction bases unmatched: 8. Germline V gives CDR1 MNHNY, CDR2 SVGAGI (reference sequence). This chain's CDR3 is CASSPPLAVTYNEQFF. For the CDR3, the DNA is TGTGCCAGCAGTCCTCCACTAGCGGTTACCTACAATGAGCAGTTCTTC.

This chain connects TRBV5-1 to TRBJ2-7; TRBD2 aligns across 8 bases. CDR1 and CDR2 from the germline V gene are SGHRS and YFSETQ. This CDR3 is 17 amino acids long. V shed 0 bases and J 7 bases; nucleotides not matched to a gene: 15. CDR3 loop: CASSLALSAGGLLEQYF. In DNA form, the CDR3 reads TGCGCCAGCAGCTTGGCCCTTAGTGCGGGAGGACTTCTAGAGCAGTACTTC.

The V gene is TRBV19, the J gene TRBJ2-1, with 11 bases that match TRBD2. Germline CDR1 reads LNHDA; CDR2 reads SQIVND (reference sequence). After removal of 4 bases from V and 4 bases from J, the junction contained 9 bases not matched to a gene. The CDR3 sequence is 17 residues long. For the CDR3, the DNA is TGTGCCAGTAGTAAGGAAAGGGGGACTAGCGGATACAATGAGCAGTTCTTC. Its protein is CASSKERGTSGYNEQFF.

The chain combines TRBV7-8 with TRBJ2-7; the D gene is possibly TRBD2 (6 bases). The CDR3 loop spans 14 amino acids. CDR1 and CDR2 (germline): SGHVS, FQNEAQ. V lost 3 bases, J lost 0 bases, and 9 bases lay in between. In DNA form, the CDR3 reads TGTGCCAGCAGCTTCCGCGGGAACTCCTACGAGCAGTACTTC. As protein: CASSFRGNSYEQYF.

The rearrangement joins TRBV4-1 to TRBJ2-2, with TRBD2 as a possible D gene (5 bases). Germline CDR1 MGHRA, CDR2 YSYEKL. Deletions cut 4 bases from V and 2 bases from J, with 14 bases between. The CDR3 contains 16 residues. CDR3 amino acids: CASSRGWSGNTGELFF. DNA of the CDR3: TGCGCCAGCAGCCGCGGGTGGAGCGGCAACACCGGGGAGCTGTTTTTT.

The chain joins TRBV21-1 to TRBJ2-7; no check of the table's D call, TRBD1, against the DNA was made. TRBV21-1 is a documented pseudogene. The CDR3 has 16 residues. CDR3 amino acids: CASSKESTGPLYEQYF. CDR3 bases: TGTGCCAGCAGCAAGGAGTCGACAGGACCCCTCTACGAGCAGTACTTC.

This rearrangement joins TRBV5-4 to TRBJ2-1; D is perhaps TRBD2 (6 bases). The germline V gene has CDR1 SGHNT and CDR2 YYREEE (reference sequence). Trimming left V 6 bases short and J 7 bases short, with 20 bases between. The CDR3 is made up of 15 amino acids. The CDR3 DNA is TGTGCCAGCACCATTGGGGGGAGCGACGTAAATGAGCAGTTCTTC. It is translated as CASTIGGSDVNEQFF.

The sample holds a few counts of this clone. The V and J genes are TRBV19 and TRBJ1-1, with D hard to call. The germline V gene encodes CDR1 LNHDA and CDR2 SQIVND (reference sequence). This CDR3 is 15 amino acids long. Trimming left V 1 base short and J 1 base short, with 10 bases between. The CDR3 loop reads CASSIGADTNTEAFF. DNA of the CDR3: TGTGCCAGTAGTATAGGGGCAGACACGAACACTGAAGCTTTCTTT.

The chain links TRBV12-3 or TRBV12-4 to TRBJ1-3; D possibly corresponds to TRBD1 (5 bases). Trimming took off 11 bases at V and 2 bases at J, with 10 bases between the two ends. CDR3 length: 12 residues. The CDR3 sequence is CALWGAGNTIYF. The CDR3 nucleotides are TGTGCCCTTTGGGGGGCTGGAAACACCATATATTTT.

As DNA, the CDR3 is TGTGCCAGCAGCAAACCAGGGGCTGGCTACACCTTC. It codes for CASSKPGAGYTF. The gene calls are TRBV21-1 and TRBJ1-2; TRBD1 is taken as the D call from the table, unchecked against the DNA. TRBV21-1 is described as a pseudogene. The CDR3 contains 12 residues.

This clone occurred once. The chain employs TRBV5-4 and TRBJ2-5; D may be TRBD2 (6 bases). CDR3 length: 17 amino acids. Germline V lookup: CDR1 SGHNT, CDR2 YYREEE (reference sequence). Trimming pared 4 bases from V and 5 bases from J, leaving 24 bases between. CDR3: CASSPYPFSFGGETQYF. Written as DNA, the CDR3 is TGTGCCAGCAGCCCTTATCCCTTCTCGTTTGGGGGGGAGACCCAGTACTTC.